This T cell receptor (beta chain) was obtained from a study of early T cells in non-severe SARS-CoV-2 infection. V lost 5 bases and J lost 2, with 8 bases in between. The CDR3 spans 13 residues. Germline V CDR1 and CDR2: SGHTA, FQGNSA. In this sample, this clonotype turned up a few times. Each single cDNA molecule received a unique molecular identifier. TCRdb re-called the 5' RACE reads through MiXCR, storing one row per CDR3 protein. The data show some 59,000 distinct CDR3 sequences, about 10% seen once. The chain is built from TRBV7-2 and TRBJ2-3, with D maybe TRBD1 (5 bases). Sequencing was performed on whole blood. The clonotype originates from an adult who was a healthcare worker with PCR-confirmed SARS-CoV-2 infection or an uninfected control (not recorded which). The CDR3 protein is CASSGAVTDTQYF. The CDR3 region has the DNA TGTGCCAGCAGCGGGGCGGTCACAGATACGCAGTATTTT.